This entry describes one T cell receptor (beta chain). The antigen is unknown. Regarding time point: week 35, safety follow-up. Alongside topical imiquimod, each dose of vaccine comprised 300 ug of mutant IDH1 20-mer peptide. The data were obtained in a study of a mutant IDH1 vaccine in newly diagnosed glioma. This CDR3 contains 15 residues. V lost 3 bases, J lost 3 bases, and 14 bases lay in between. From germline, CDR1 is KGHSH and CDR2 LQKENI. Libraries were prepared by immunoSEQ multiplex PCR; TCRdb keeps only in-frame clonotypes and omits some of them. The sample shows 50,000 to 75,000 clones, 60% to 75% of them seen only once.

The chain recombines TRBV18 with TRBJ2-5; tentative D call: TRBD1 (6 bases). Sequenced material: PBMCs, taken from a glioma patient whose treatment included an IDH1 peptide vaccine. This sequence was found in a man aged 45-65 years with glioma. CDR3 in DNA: TGTGCCAGCTCACCCCCAGGGACACCAGAAGAGACCCAGTACTTC. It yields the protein CASSPPGTPEETQYF.